The present T cell receptor (beta chain) was sequenced within a study of OX40 agonist ivuxolimab in advanced cancers. Concerning this clone itself: No antigen is known for it.

The CDR3 extends over 14 amino acids. V was pared by 7 bases and J by 0 bases, with 3 bases of the junction left unmatched. Germline CDR1 and CDR2: ENHRY and SYGVKD. Assay used: immunoSEQ multiplex PCR; TCRdb lists only in-frame clones, some missing. The top ten hold approximately 8% of the sample, which has 50,000 or so clones, 75% to 80% seen once. Study results and limitations: CD4+ and CD8+ T cells in blood underwent clonal expansion by week 6 at 0.1 to 3.0 mg/kg.

The origin of this receptor is an adult with an advanced solid tumor such as melanoma, head and neck, liver or kidney cancer. The starting material was CD4+ or CD8+ T cells sorted from blood, obtained in a trial of the OX40 agonist ivuxolimab. The chain couples TRBV10-3 to TRBJ1-3; 7 bases map to TRBD1. This CDR3 is CAITAGGSGNTIYF. The CDR3 DNA follows: TGTGCCATCACCGCAGGGGGCTCTGGAAACACCATATATTTT.